This TCR beta chain was found in a study of T cell repertoires in cytomegalovirus infection. Background on the study: Based on public TCR beta signatures, there were indications of CMV infection and of a matching HLA type.

TCRdb called the reads again in MiXCR, with one record for every CDR3 protein. The table lists 200,000 to 300,000 distinct CDR3 sequences, approximately 9% of them singletons, with approximately 16% in the top ten. Study outcomes and limitations: Of the TCR beta families, the public ones yielded a cumulative frequency that identified carriers of CMV plus the relevant HLA. It was HLA-C-restricted CMV-specific TCR beta clonotypes that dominated the response ex vivo.

This clonotype has a count of ten or more. What it binds is not known. Trimming removed 6 bases from V and 4 bases from J, with 18 bases in between. CDR3 size: 15 residues. Specimen: PBMCs. The chain couples TRBV12-3 or TRBV12-4 to TRBJ1-2, with D possibly being TRBD1 (6 bases). The sequence came from a human donor in good health (CMV status not recorded). Some clones in this sample may be carry-over from other donors' samples. As DNA, the CDR3 is TGTGCCAGCAGGACGAACAGGGAATTCGCCTATGGCTACACCTTC. It yields the protein CASRTNREFAYGYTF.